The clone carrying this TCR beta chain was detected many times. As yet, its antigen is unknown. The V gene's germline CDR1 is MDHEN and CDR2 SYDVKM. This CDR3 has 13 residues. The V segment lost 3 bases and the J segment 8 bases; nucleotides outside the gene matches: 5. This sample was taken from a study of regulatory T cells in long-lasting Graves disease. Study overall: Graves' patients (newly diagnosed) had been on antithyroid drugs under 3 months. General study findings and limits: Study was limited to peripheral blood, excluding thyroid tissue. Favored gene segments in persistent disease were TRBV28, TRBJ1-2 and TRBJ2-5. Authors noted too few samples as a limitation.

Time point: newly diagnosed GD, antithyroid drugs for less than 3 months. Scientists built the TCR library using RNA that was extracted from PBMCs. CDR3-region Arm-PCR and iRepertoire HTBI primers produced the TCR beta libraries. TCRdb re-called the multiplex PCR reads through MiXCR, storing one row per CDR3 protein. This sample carries around 250,000 distinct CDR3 sequences, 20% of them seen once, and the ten largest clones take roughly 13%. This receptor was identified in a female donor with Graves disease. The sequencing here drew on peripheral blood mononuclear cells (PBMCs), taken at new diagnosis, from a patient treated with antithyroid drugs. The chain recombines TRBV28 with TRBJ1-2; 8 bases are shared with TRBD1. The CDR3 loop is CASSFGRGRGYTF. Here the CDR3 DNA reads TGTGCCAGCAGTTTTGGCAGGGGGCGCGGCTACACCTTC.